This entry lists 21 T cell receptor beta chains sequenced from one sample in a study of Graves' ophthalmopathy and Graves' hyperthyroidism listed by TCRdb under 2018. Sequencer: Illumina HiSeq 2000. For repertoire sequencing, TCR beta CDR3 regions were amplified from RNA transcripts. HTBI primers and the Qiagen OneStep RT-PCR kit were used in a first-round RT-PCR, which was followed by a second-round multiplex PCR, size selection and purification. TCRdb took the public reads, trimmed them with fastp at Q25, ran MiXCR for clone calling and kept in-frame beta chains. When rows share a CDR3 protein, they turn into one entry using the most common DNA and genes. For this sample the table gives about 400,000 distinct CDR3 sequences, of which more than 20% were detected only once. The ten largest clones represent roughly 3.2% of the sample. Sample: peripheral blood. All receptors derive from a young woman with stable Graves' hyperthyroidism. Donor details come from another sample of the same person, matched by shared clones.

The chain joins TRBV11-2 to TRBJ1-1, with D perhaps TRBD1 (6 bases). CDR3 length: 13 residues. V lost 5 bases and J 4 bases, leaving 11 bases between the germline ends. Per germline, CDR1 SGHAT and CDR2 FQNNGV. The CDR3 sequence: CASSPGHSTEAFF. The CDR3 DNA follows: TGTGCCAGCAGCCCGGGACACAGCACTGAAGCTTTCTTT.

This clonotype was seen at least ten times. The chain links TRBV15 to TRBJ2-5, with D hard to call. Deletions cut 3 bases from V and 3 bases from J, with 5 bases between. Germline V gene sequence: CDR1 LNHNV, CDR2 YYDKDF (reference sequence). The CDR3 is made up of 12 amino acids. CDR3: CATSSSKETQYF. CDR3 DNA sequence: TGTGCCACCAGCAGCAGTAAAGAGACCCAGTACTTC.

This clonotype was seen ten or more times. Here the CDR3 reads CSARDQDNSYEQYF. The CDR3 region has the DNA TGCAGTGCTAGAGATCAGGACAACTCCTACGAGCAGTACTTC. V gene TRBV20-1 combines with J gene TRBJ2-7; D perhaps matches TRBD1 (5 bases). V was clipped by 0 bases and J by 0 bases, with 9 bases between them. Germline V gives CDR1 DFQATT, CDR2 SNEGSKA (reference sequence). The CDR3 covers 14 residues.

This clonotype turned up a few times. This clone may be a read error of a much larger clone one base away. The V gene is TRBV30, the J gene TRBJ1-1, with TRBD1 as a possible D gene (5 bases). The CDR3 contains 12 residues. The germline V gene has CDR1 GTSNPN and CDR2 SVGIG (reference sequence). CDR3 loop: CVWGDAETEAFF. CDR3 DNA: TGTGTCTGGGGGGACGCCGAGACTGAAGCTTTCTTT.

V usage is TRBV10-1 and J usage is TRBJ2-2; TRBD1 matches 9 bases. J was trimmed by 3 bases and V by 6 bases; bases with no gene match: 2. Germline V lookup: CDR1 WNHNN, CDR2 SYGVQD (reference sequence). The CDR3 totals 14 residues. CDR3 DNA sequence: TGCGCCAGCAGCTGGGACAGGGACACCGGGGAGCTGTTTTTT. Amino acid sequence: CASSWDRDTGELFF.

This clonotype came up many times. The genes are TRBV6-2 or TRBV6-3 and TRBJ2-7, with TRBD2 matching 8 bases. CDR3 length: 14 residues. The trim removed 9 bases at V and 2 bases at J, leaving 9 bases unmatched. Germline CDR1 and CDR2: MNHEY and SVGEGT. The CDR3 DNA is TGTGCCAGTCAGAACAGCGGGAGCGCCTACGAGCAGTACTTC. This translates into CASQNSGSAYEQYF.

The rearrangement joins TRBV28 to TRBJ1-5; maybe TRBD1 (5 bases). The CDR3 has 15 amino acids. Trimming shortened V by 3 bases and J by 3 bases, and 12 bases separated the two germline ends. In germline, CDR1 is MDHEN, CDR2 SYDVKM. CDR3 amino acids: CASSFRRGANQPQHF. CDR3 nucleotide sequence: TGTGCCAGCAGTTTTAGGAGGGGAGCCAATCAGCCCCAGCATTTT.

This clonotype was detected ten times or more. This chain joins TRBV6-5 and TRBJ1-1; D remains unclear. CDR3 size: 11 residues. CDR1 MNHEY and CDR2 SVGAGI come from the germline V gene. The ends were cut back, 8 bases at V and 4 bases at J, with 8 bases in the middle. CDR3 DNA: TGTGCCAGCGAGGGCGGCACTGAAGCTTTCTTT. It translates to CASEGGTEAFF.

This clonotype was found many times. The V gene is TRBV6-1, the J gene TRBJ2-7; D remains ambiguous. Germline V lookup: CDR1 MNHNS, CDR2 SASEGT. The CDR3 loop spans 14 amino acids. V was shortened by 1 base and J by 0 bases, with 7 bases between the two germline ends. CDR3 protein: CASSEDGSSYEQYF. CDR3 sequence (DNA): TGTGCCAGCAGTGAAGACGGAAGCTCCTACGAGCAGTACTTC.

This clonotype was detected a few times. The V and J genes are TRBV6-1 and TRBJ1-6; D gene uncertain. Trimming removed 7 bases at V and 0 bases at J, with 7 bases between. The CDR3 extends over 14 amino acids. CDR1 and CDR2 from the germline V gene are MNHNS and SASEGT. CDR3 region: CASKPSSYNSPLHF. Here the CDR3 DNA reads TGTGCCAGCAAACCCAGCTCCTATAATTCACCCCTCCACTTT.

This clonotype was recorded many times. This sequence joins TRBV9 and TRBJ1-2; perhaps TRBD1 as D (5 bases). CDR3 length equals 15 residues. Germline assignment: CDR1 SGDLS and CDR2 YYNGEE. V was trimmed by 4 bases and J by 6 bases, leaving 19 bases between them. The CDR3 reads CASSSKMGGVNGYTF. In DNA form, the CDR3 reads TGTGCCAGCAGCTCAAAAATGGGGGGTGTAAATGGCTACACCTTC.

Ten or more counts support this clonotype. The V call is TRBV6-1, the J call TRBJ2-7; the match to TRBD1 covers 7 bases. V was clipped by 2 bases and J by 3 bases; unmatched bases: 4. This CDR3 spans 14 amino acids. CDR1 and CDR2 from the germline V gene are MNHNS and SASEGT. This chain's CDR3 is CASSERGLVYEQYF. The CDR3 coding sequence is TGTGCCAGCAGTGAAAGGGGGCTAGTCTACGAGCAGTACTTC.

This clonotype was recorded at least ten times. Here the CDR3 reads CAISVGPGLGGETQYF. The CDR3 bases are TGTGCCATCAGTGTCGGACCGGGCCTGGGGGGAGAGACCCAGTACTTC. V and J are TRBV10-3 and TRBJ2-5, with D maybe TRBD2 (6 bases). The CDR3 loop spans 16 amino acids. The V and J ends lost 4 bases and 4 bases respectively, with 19 bases between them. Germline V gene lookup returns CDR1 ENHRY and CDR2 SYGVKD.

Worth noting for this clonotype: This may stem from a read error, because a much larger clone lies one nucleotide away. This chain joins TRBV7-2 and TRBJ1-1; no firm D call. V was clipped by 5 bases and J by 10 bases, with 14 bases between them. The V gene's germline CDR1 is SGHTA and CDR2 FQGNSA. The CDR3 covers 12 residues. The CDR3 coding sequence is TGTACCAGCAGCCAAGATCGTACCGGAGCTTTCTTT. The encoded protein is CTSSQDRTGAFF.

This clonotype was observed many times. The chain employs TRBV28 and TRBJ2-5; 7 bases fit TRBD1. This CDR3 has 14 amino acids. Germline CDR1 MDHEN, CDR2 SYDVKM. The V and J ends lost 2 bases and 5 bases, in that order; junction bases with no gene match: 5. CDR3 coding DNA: TGTGCCAGCAGTTTAGGGGGCAGGGGGGAGACCCAGTACTTC. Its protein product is CASSLGGRGETQYF.

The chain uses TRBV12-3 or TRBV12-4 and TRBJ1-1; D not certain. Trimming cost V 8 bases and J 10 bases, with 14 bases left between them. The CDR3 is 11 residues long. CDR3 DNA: TGTGCCAGCGGAAAGGAGGCGCGAGCTTTCTTT. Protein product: CASGKEARAFF.

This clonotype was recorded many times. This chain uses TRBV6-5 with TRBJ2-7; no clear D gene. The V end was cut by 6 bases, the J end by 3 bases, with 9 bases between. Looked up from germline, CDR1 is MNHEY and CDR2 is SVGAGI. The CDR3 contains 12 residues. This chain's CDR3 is CASSPNRYEQYF. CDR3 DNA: TGTGCCAGCAGCCCAAACCGCTACGAGCAGTACTTC.

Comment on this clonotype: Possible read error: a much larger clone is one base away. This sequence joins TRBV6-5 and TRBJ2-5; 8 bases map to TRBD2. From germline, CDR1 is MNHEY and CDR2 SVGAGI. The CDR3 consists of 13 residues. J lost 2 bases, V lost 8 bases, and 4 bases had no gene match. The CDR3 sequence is CASGTSGQETQYF. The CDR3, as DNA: TGTGCCAGCGGTACTAGCGGACAAGAGACCCAGTACTTC.

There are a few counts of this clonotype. CDR3 nucleotide sequence: TGTGCCAGCAGTGAAAACAGCTCCTACGAGCAGTACTTC. This sequence encodes CASSENSSYEQYF. The rearrangement uses TRBV6-1 and TRBJ2-7; D remains unclear. The V end lost 2 bases, the J end lost 0 bases, and 5 bases lay between the germline ends. CDR3 length: 13 amino acids. The germline CDR1 and CDR2 sequences are MNHNS and SASEGT.

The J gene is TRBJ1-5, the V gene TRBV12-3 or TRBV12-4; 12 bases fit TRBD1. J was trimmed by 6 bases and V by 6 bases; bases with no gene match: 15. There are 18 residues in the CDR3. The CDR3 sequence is CASSPPGQGASLGQPQHF. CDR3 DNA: TGTGCCAGCAGCCCTCCGGGACAGGGGGCGAGTCTTGGTCAGCCCCAGCATTTT.

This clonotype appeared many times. Written as DNA, the CDR3 is TGCAGTGCTATCGGGGCTAGTGTCGGTTACGAGCAGTACTTC. Translated, it gives CSAIGASVGYEQYF. The V gene is TRBV20-1, the J gene TRBJ2-7; perhaps D is TRBD1 or TRBD2 (5 bases each). The germline V gene has CDR1 DFQATT and CDR2 SNEGSKA (reference sequence). V lost 4 bases and J 4 bases, leaving 17 bases between the germline ends. This CDR3 has 14 amino acids.